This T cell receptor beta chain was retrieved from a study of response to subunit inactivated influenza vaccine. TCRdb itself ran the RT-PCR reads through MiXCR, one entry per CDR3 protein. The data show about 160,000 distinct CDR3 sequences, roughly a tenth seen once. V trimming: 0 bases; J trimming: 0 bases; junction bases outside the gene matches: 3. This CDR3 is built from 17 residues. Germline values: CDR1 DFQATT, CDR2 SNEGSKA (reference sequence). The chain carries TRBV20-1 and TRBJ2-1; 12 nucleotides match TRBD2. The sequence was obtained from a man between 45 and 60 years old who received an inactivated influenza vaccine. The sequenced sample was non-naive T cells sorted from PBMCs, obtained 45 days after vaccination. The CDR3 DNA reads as TGCAGTGCTAGAGATCCTAGCGGGGGGGCCTCCTACAATGAGCAGTTCTTC. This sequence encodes CSARDPSGGASYNEQFF.